This TCR beta chain was captured in a study of shared clonotypes between healthy human individuals. The protocol was immunoSEQ multiplex PCR, while the TCRdb copy is restricted to in-frame clones and leaves out a portion. The table lists about 700,000 clones, about 90% of them singletons, with roughly 22% in the top ten. Overall study findings and caveats: Blood alone was sampled, and tissue repertoires likely differ. Generally, estimated richness proved larger in naive subsets than it did in memory subsets.

CDR1 and CDR2 from the germline V gene are SGHTA and FQGNSA. CDR3 size: 14 residues. Germline trimming cut 3 bases from V and 3 bases from J; bases unmatched to any gene: 3. As concerns this clone: Its antigen remains unknown.

In the naive CD8 group, cells lacked CD45RO and were positively selected for CCR7, so terminally differentiated effector memory CD45RA+ cells were left out. Those who donated were healthy HIV-negative adults, with no recent acute infections or vaccinations reported. This receptor was taken from a man aged 25-45 years in good health. The J gene is TRBJ2-7, the V gene TRBV7-2; 9 bases align to TRBD1. Sequenced material: naive CD8+ T cells sorted from blood. CDR3 sequence: CASSFRDRVYEQYF. DNA of the CDR3: TGTGCCAGCAGCTTCCGGGACAGGGTCTACGAGCAGTACTTC.